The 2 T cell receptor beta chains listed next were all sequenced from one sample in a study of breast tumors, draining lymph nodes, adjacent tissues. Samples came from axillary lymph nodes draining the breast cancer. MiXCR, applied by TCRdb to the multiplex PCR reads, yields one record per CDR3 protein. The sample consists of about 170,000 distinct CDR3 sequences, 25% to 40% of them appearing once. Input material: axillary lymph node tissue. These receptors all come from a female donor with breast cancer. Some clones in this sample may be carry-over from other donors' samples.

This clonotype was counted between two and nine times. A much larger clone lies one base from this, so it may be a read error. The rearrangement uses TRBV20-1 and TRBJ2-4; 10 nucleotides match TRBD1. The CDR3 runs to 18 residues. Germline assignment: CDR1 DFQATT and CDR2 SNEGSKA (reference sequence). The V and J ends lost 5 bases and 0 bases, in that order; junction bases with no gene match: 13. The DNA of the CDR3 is TGCAGTGCTCGGGACAGGGGCGAAACGTCCCTAGCCAAAAACATTCAGTACTTC. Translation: CSARDRGETSLAKNIQYF.

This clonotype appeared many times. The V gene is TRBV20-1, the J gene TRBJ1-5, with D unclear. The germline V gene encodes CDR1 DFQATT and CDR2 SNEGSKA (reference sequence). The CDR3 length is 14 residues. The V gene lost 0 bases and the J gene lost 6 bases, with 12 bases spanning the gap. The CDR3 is CSARDRGESQPQHF. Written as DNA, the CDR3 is TGCAGTGCTAGAGATCGTGGGGAGAGTCAGCCCCAGCATTTT.